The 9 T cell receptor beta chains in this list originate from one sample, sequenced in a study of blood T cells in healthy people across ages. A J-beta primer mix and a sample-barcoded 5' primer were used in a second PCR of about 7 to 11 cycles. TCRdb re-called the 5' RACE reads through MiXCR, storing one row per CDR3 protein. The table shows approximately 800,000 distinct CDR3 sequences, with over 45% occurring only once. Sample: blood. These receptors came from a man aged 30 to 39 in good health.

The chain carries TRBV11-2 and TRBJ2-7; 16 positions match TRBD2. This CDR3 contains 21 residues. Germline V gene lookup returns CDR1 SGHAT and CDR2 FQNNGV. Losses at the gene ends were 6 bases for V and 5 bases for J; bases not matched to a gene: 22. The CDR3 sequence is CASSIYPQGLAGGLNYNEQYF. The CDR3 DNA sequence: TGTGCCAGCAGTATCTACCCTCAGGGACTAGCGGGAGGGCTGAACTATAACGAGCAGTACTTC.

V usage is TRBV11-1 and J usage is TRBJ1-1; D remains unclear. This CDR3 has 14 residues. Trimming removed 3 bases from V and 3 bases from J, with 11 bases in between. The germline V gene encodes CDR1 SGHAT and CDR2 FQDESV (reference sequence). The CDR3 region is CASSLVRRDTEAFF. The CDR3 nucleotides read TGTGCCAGCAGCTTGGTCCGACGGGACACTGAAGCTTTCTTT.

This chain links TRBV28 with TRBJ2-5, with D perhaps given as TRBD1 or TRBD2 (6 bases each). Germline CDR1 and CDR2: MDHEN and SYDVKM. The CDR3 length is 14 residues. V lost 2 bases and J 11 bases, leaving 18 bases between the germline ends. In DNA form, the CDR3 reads TGTGCCAGCAGTTTACAAAGGGGGGTGGGGGAGCAGTACTTC. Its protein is CASSLQRGVGEQYF.

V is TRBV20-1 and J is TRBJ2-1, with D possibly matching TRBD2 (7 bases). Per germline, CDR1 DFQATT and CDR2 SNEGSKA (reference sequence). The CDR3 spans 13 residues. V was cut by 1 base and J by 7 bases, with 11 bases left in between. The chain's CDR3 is CSARARGANEQFF. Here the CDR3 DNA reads TGCAGTGCTAGAGCCCGGGGGGCGAATGAGCAGTTCTTC.

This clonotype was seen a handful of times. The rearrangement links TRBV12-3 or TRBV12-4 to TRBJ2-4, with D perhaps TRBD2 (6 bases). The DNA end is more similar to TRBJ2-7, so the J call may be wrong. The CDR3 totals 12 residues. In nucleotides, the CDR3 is TGTGCCTCCGGGACTTCTCCCTACGAGCAGTACTTC. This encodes CASGTSPYEQYF.

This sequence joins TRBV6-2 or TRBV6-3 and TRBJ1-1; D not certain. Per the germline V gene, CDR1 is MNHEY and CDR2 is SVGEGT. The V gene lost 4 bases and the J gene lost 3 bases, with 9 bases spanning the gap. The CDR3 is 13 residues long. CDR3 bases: TGTGCCAGCAGTTCCGGATGGTACACTGAAGCTTTCTTT. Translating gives CASSSGWYTEAFF.

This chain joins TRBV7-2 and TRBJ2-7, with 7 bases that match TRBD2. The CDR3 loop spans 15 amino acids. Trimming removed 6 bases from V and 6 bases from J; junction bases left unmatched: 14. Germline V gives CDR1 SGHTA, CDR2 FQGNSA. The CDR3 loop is CASSFGLERGSEQYF. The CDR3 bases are TGTGCCAGCAGTTTTGGACTAGAAAGAGGTTCCGAGCAGTACTTC.

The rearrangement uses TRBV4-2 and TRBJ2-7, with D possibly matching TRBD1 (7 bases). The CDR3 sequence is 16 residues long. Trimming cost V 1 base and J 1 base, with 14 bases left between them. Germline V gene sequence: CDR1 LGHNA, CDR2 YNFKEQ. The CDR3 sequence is CASSQVRTGGSYEQYF. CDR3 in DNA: TGTGCCAGCAGCCAAGTCCGGACAGGAGGGTCCTACGAGCAGTACTTC.

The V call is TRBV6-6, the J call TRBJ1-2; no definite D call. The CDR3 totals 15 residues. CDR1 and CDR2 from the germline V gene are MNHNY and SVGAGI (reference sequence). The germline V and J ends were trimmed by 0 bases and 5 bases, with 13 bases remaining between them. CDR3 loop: CASSYSGEVRYGYTF. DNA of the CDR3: TGTGCCAGCAGTTACTCCGGGGAGGTCCGGTATGGCTACACCTTC.